These T cell receptor beta chains were read from a single sample in a study of blood T cell repertoires in COVID-19. Profiled with immunoSEQ multiplex PCR; TCRdb holds only in-frame clones, not every one. The repertoire consists of 80,000 or so clones, with roughly 91% occurring once and the leading ten covering 1.5% to 2%. The sequenced sample consisted of peripheral blood. These receptors originate from a woman aged 45-59 years in a cohort sampled during active COVID-19. CDR3s include the opening cysteine and the closing phenylalanine or tryptophan. A D gene is named only where the DNA matches it firmly. Only some rows state a clone size, as once, few, many or a class for expanded clones.

D,J,V,size,CDR3,DNA
TRBD1,TRBJ1-2,TRBV4-2,.,CASSLTGGGHYGYTF,TGTGCCAGCAGCCTAACAGGGGGCGGGCACTATGGCTACACCTTC
.,TRBJ2-3,TRBV7-9,.,CASSPTAATDTQYF,TGTGCCAGCAGCCCGACAGCCGCCACAGATACGCAGTATTTT
.,TRBJ1-1,TRBV2,.,CASSEALPDTEAFF,TGTGCCAGCAGTGAAGCGCTTCCGGACACTGAAGCTTTCTTT
.,TRBJ1-5,TRBV6-6,.,CASSYGRVTNQPQHF,TGTGCCAGCAGTTACGGCAGGGTGACCAATCAGCCCCAGCATTTT
TRBD1,TRBJ2-2,TRBV24-1,.,CATSDLGRGPGELFF,TGTGCCACCAGTGATTTGGGCAGGGGGCCCGGGGAGCTGTTTTTT
TRBD1,TRBJ2-7,TRBV12-5,.,CASGYDQTGGTYEQYF,TGTGCTAGTGGTTACGATCAGACAGGGGGTACCTACGAGCAGTACTTC
.,TRBJ2-7,TRBV20-1,.,CSAAREHEQYF,TGCAGTGCCGCCAGGGAACACGAGCAGTACTTC
TRBD2,TRBJ2-3,TRBV11-2,.,CASRGGLGLAGGNTDTQYF,TGTGCCAGCCGGGGAGGACTAGGGCTAGCGGGAGGAAACACAGATACGCAGTATTTT
.,TRBJ1-5,TRBV6-1,once,CASSEGQGNINQPQHF,TGTGCCAGCAGTGAAGGCCAGGGGAATATCAATCAGCCCCAGCATTTT
.,TRBJ1-2,TRBV15,.,CATSKDKNYGYTF,TGTGCCACCAGCAAGGACAAAAACTATGGCTACACCTTC
TRBD2,TRBJ2-5,TRBV11-2,.,CASSLVGSGGAQVETQYF,TGTGCCAGCAGCTTAGTGGGTAGCGGGGGGGCCCAGGTTGAGACCCAGTACTTC
TRBD1,TRBJ1-1,TRBV19,.,CASRGDSVKTEAFF,TGTGCCAGTAGGGGGGACAGTGTTAAAACTGAAGCTTTCTTT
.,TRBJ1-1,TRBV5-1,.,CASSLNTEAFF,TGCGCCAGCAGTTTAAACACTGAAGCTTTCTTT
.,TRBJ2-3,TRBV6-5,.,CASSPTGGTDTQYF,TGTGCCAGCAGTCCCACGGGGGGCACAGATACGCAGTATTTT
.,TRBJ2-7,TRBV19,.,CASSPTETYEQYF,TGTGCCAGTAGTCCAACAGAGACCTACGAGCAGTACTTC
TRBD1,TRBJ2-3,TRBV5-1,once,CASSPYYDRVSTDTQYF,TGCGCCAGCAGCCCCTACTACGACAGGGTCAGCACAGATACGCAGTATTTT
.,TRBJ1-2,TRBV6-1,.,CASSEGRGANYGYTF,TGTGCCAGCAGTGAAGGGAGGGGAGCTAACTATGGCTACACCTTC
.,TRBJ2-1,TRBV18,.,CASSPLLESSYNEQFF,TGTGCCAGCTCACCCCTATTAGAGAGCTCCTACAATGAGCAGTTCTTC
TRBD2,TRBJ2-1,TRBV7-2,.,CASSEAGLSYNEQFF,TGTGCCAGCAGCGAAGCGGGACTCTCCTACAATGAGCAGTTCTTC
.,TRBJ1-1,TRBV9,.,CASSVEGGYTEAFF,TGTGCCAGCAGCGTAGAGGGGGGGTACACTGAAGCTTTCTTT
.,TRBJ2-7,TRBV5-1,once,CASSFQGENEQYF,TGCGCCAGCAGCTTCCAGGGCGAGAACGAGCAGTACTTC
.,TRBJ2-3,TRBV18,.,CASSPPGGGGEDTQYF,TGTGCCAGCTCACCCCCCGGCGGAGGGGGCGAAGATACGCAGTATTTT
TRBD1,TRBJ2-5,TRBV2,.,CASSWTGGRETQYF,TGTGCCAGCAGTTGGACAGGGGGGAGGGAGACCCAGTACTTC
.,TRBJ2-1,TRBV29-1,.,CSVGAAGIPTFF,TGCAGCGTTGGGGCCGCCGGGATTCCGACGTTCTTC
TRBD1,TRBJ1-2,TRBV27,.,CASSPSGGQYGYTF,TGTGCCAGCAGTCCATCAGGGGGCCAGTATGGCTACACCTTC
.,TRBJ1-3,TRBV2,.,CAKTPRDFSGNTIYF,TGTGCCAAAACCCCAAGGGACTTCTCTGGAAACACCATATATTTT
TRBD2,TRBJ2-1,TRBV7-6,.,CASSLVAGDTYNEQFF,TGTGCCAGCAGCTTAGTAGCGGGAGATACCTACAATGAGCAGTTCTTC
.,TRBJ2-3,TRBV7-3,.,CASSLRGPQGWLDTQYF,TGTGCCAGCAGCTTAAGGGGCCCACAGGGATGGCTGGATACGCAGTATTTT
.,TRBJ2-7,TRBV6-2/TRBV6-3,.,CASSYEFGISYEQYF,TGTGCCAGCAGTTACGAGTTCGGGATCTCCTACGAGCAGTACTTC
.,TRBJ2-6,TRBV9,.,CASSGLQGGTGANVLTF,TGTGCCAGCAGCGGCCTCCAGGGGGGAACTGGGGCCAACGTCCTGACTTTC
.,TRBJ2-1,TRBV24-1,.,CATRGGDTSQQFF,TGTGCCACCAGAGGGGGAGATACCAGCCAGCAGTTCTTC
TRBD1,TRBJ1-2,TRBV5-1,.,CASSLARDSYGYTF,TGCGCCAGCAGCTTGGCCCGGGACAGCTATGGCTACACCTTC
.,TRBJ1-3,TRBV28,.,CASITGSLNSGNTIYF,TGTGCCAGCATTACAGGGTCTTTAAACTCTGGAAACACCATATATTTT
.,TRBJ1-6,TRBV28,.,CASSSQGSRSPLHF,TGTGCCAGCAGTTCGCAGGGATCGAGATCACCCCTCCACTTT
.,TRBJ1-5,TRBV2,.,CASRQGYNQPQHF,TGTGCCAGCAGGCAGGGGTATAATCAGCCCCAGCATTTT
TRBD2,TRBJ2-7,TRBV5-5,.,CASSLGGGLFYEQYF,TGTGCCAGCAGCTTGGGGGGAGGGCTATTCTACGAGCAGTACTTC
.,TRBJ2-1,TRBV6-4,.,CASSLNLGNEQFF,TGTGCCAGCAGCTTGAACCTCGGGAATGAGCAGTTCTTC
TRBD1,TRBJ1-1,TRBV6-5,once,CASSSHRGGTEAFF,TGTGCCAGCAGTTCCCACAGGGGTGGAACTGAAGCTTTCTTT
.,TRBJ1-2,TRBV6-5,.,CASSSARYYGYTF,TGTGCCAGCAGTTCTGCACGGTACTATGGCTACACCTTC
.,TRBJ2-3,TRBV3-1/TRBV3-2,.,CASSQRGGVADTQYF,TGTGCCAGCAGCCAAAGAGGAGGGGTGGCTGATACGCAGTATTTT
.,TRBJ2-7,TRBV18,.,CASSPQEGTATYEQYF,TGTGCCAGCTCACCGCAGGAGGGGACAGCTACCTACGAGCAGTACTTC
.,TRBJ1-6,TRBV29-1,.,CSVRGQNNSPLHF,TGCAGCGTTCGCGGACAGAATAATTCACCCCTCCACTTT
TRBD2,TRBJ2-5,TRBV6-5,.,CASSFRTSGGETQYF,TGTGCCAGCAGTTTCCGGACTAGCGGGGGGGAGACCCAGTACTTC
TRBD2,TRBJ2-2,TRBV2,.,CASSKTSPWLFF,TGTGCCAGCAGCAAGACTAGCCCGTGGCTGTTTTTT
TRBD1,TRBJ1-2,TRBV6-2/TRBV6-3,.,CASSARDSYGYTF,TGTGCCAGCAGTGCCCGGGACAGCTATGGCTACACCTTC
TRBD2,TRBJ2-7,TRBV6-5,.,CASSYLHTSGGYEQYF,TGTGCCAGCAGTTACCTTCACACTAGCGGAGGCTACGAGCAGTACTTC
.,TRBJ1-5,TRBV19,.,CASSISGLRNKVEPQHF,TGTGCCAGTAGTATATCGGGGTTGCGCAACAAGGTGGAGCCCCAGCATTTT
TRBD2,TRBJ2-7,TRBV5-1,.,CASSLGSGASSYEQYF,TGCGCCAGCAGCTTGGGGAGCGGGGCCAGCTCCTACGAGCAGTACTTC
.,TRBJ2-4,TRBV10-3,.,CAISEAPGNIQYF,TGTGCCATCAGTGAGGCTCCGGGGAACATTCAGTACTTC
.,TRBJ2-1,TRBV28,.,CASRGGRALNYNEQFF,TGTGCCAGCAGGGGGGGACGCGCCCTAAACTACAATGAGCAGTTCTTC
.,TRBJ2-7,TRBV19,.,CASSDRQGYEQYF,TGTGCCAGTAGTGACCGCCAGGGGTACGAGCAGTACTTC
TRBD2,TRBJ2-7,TRBV6-6,.,CASIGRAKSYEQYF,TGTGCCAGCATCGGGAGGGCCAAGTCCTACGAGCAGTACTTC